These 21 T cell receptor beta chains were sequenced from one sample in a study of PD-1 blockade in mismatch repair-deficient tumors. This table comes from immunoSEQ multiplex PCR, and its TCRdb copy is limited to in-frame clones, with some not included. The table has 40,000 to 60,000 clones, roughly 80% seen once. The specimen comprised peripheral blood, sampled roughly 21 weeks after starting pembrolizumab. The receptors originated from an adult with mismatch repair-deficient cancer.

V usage is TRBV11-3 and J usage is TRBJ2-4; 13 positions match TRBD2. The CDR3 spans 18 residues. Germline-derived CDR1 and CDR2 are SGHNT and YENEEA. The V and J ends lost 5 bases and 9 bases, in that order; junction bases with no gene match: 16. The CDR3 reads CASSRIAGTSGTGSIQYF. The CDR3, as DNA: TGTGCCAGCAGCCGTATCGCCGGGACTAGCGGGACCGGTAGCATTCAGTACTTC.

The rearrangement uses TRBV6-1 and TRBJ1-2; TRBD1 aligns across 12 bases. Germline CDR1 is MNHNS and CDR2 is SASEGT. The CDR3 is made up of 13 amino acids. Unmatched junction bases numbered 7, after V lost 9 bases and J lost 8 bases. CDR3 residues: CASGDRGREGYTF. CDR3 DNA: TGTGCCAGTGGGGACAGGGGGCGAGAAGGCTACACCTTC.

This chain links TRBV21-1 with TRBJ2-1; the D segment call TRBD2 is taken from the table without a DNA check. TRBV21-1 is annotated as a pseudogene. The CDR3 extends over 16 amino acids. The CDR3 DNA reads as TGTGCCAGCAGCGGGGCAGCGGGAGTGGTATACAATGAGCAGTTCTTC. Its translation is CASSGAAGVVYNEQFF.

The chain uses TRBV4-1 and TRBJ1-2; D call uncertain. There are 15 residues in the CDR3. V dropped 0 bases and J dropped 8 bases, with 16 bases sitting between them. CDR1 and CDR2 from the germline V gene are MGHRA and YSYEKL. The CDR3 region is CASSQDPGIPGGYTF. CDR3 nucleotides: TGCGCCAGCAGCCAAGATCCCGGCATACCGGGCGGCTACACCTTC.

V gene TRBV7-2 combines with J gene TRBJ1-3; D possibly corresponds to TRBD1 (6 bases). Per germline, CDR1 SGHTA and CDR2 FQGNSA. V lost 2 bases to trimming and J lost 2 bases, with 10 bases between them. The CDR3 covers 15 residues. CDR3 sequence (DNA): TGTGCCAGCAGCTTAATAGGGGGGGCTGGAAACACCATATATTTT. Protein sequence: CASSLIGGAGNTIYF.

The table lists this clone with a count of one. V and J are TRBV30 and TRBJ2-6; no clear D. CDR1 GTSNPN and CDR2 SVGIG come from the germline V gene (reference sequence). Between the trimmed V and J ends, which lost 3 bases and 4 bases, there was a span of 7 bases. The CDR3 runs 13 residues. The CDR3 DNA reads as TGTGCCTGGAGCTCTGTGGGGGCCAACGTCCTGACTTTC. It specifies CAWSSVGANVLTF.

The J gene is TRBJ2-3, the V gene TRBV30, with D unresolved. This CDR3 has 14 amino acids. The germline CDR1 and CDR2 sequences are GTSNPN and SVGIG (reference sequence). The CDR3, as DNA: TGTGGCTTAAGGGCTAGATCCCACACAGATACGCAGTATTTT. It codes for CGLRARSHTDTQYF.

The chain carries TRBV20-1 and TRBJ2-1, with D unresolved. V was trimmed by 3 bases and J by 8 bases, leaving 5 bases between them. This CDR3 has 10 amino acids. CDR1 and CDR2 (germline): DFQATT, SNEGSKA (reference sequence). The CDR3: CSASVDEQFF. In nucleotides, the CDR3 is TGCAGTGCTAGTGTGGATGAGCAGTTCTTC.

The V gene is TRBV27, the J gene TRBJ2-6; no clear D. Trimming shortened V by 3 bases and J by 1 base, and 7 bases separated the two germline ends. In germline, CDR1 is MNHEY, CDR2 SMNVEV (reference sequence). The CDR3 is 15 residues long. The CDR3 region has the DNA TGTGCCAGCAGTTTTAGGGTGTCTGGGGCCAACGTCCTGACTTTC. It codes for CASSFRVSGANVLTF.

V is TRBV19 and J is TRBJ2-5; D perhaps matches TRBD1 (5 bases). Germline assignment: CDR1 LNHDA and CDR2 SQIVND (reference sequence). This CDR3 region has 13 residues. V was cut by 3 bases and J by 5 bases, with 10 bases left in between. This chain's CDR3 is CASSIQQDETQYF. DNA of the CDR3: TGTGCCAGTAGTATTCAACAGGACGAGACCCAGTACTTC.

V is TRBV21-1 and J is TRBJ1-5. TRBV21-1 is classified as a pseudogene. This CDR3 region has 10 residues. Here the CDR3 DNA reads TGTGCCAGCAGCAAGGGGACCCAGCATTTT. Residues: CASSKGTQHF.

Remarks on this clone: This same CDR3 is encoded by further DNA sequences in the sample. V and J are TRBV5-1 and TRBJ2-3; D is uncertain. CDR1 and CDR2 (germline): SGHRS, YFSETQ. The germline V and J ends were trimmed by 5 bases and 0 bases, with 13 bases remaining between them. This CDR3 is built from 15 residues. The CDR3 DNA reads TGCGCCAGCAGTTTGTCCAGCCCAAGCACAGATACGCAGTATTTT. Translating gives CASSLSSPSTDTQYF.

The chain combines TRBV5-4 with TRBJ1-2; D might be TRBD1 (5 bases). In germline, CDR1 is SGHNT, CDR2 YYREEE (reference sequence). The V end lost 4 bases, the J end lost 8 bases, and 18 bases lay between the germline ends. This CDR3 region has 14 residues. The DNA for the CDR3 is TGTGCCAGCAGCACCGAAGGGGAGGGGCGGGGCTACACCTTC. Protein product: CASSTEGEGRGYTF.

With regard to this clone: One junction end disagrees with the germline gene, perhaps due to a read error. This chain uses TRBV6-5 with TRBJ1-5; 10 nucleotides agree with TRBD1. In germline, CDR1 is MNHEY, CDR2 SVGAGI. This CDR3 has 15 residues. The CDR3 DNA reads TGTGCCAGCAGATACTCCGGGACAGGGGATCAGCCCCAGCATTTT. Its protein product is CASRYSGTGDQPQHF.

V gene TRBV19 combines with J gene TRBJ2-1, with D hard to call. CDR1 LNHDA and CDR2 SQIVND come from the germline V gene (reference sequence). Trimming removed 2 bases at V and 11 bases at J, with 7 bases between. This CDR3 region has 11 residues. For the CDR3, the DNA is TGTGCCAGTAGTATAACCCAGAAGCAGTTCTTC. As protein: CASSITQKQFF.

In its sample, this clone was seen once. Here the CDR3 reads CASIGGTLSNQPQHF. CDR3 nucleotide sequence: TGTGCCAGTATAGGGGGGACCTTAAGCAATCAGCCCCAGCATTTT. V usage is TRBV19 and J usage is TRBJ1-5; D might be TRBD1 (6 bases). The germline CDR1 and CDR2 sequences are LNHDA and SQIVND (reference sequence). The CDR3 extends over 15 amino acids. V was shortened by 7 bases and J by 1 base, with 14 bases between the two germline ends.

The V and J genes are TRBV28 and TRBJ1-1; D is ambiguous. The germline gives CDR1 MDHEN, CDR2 SYDVKM. The ends were cut back, 6 bases at V and 3 bases at J, with 8 bases in the middle. This CDR3 is built from 12 residues. This CDR3 is CASRGGYTEAFF. For the CDR3, the DNA is TGTGCCAGCAGAGGCGGGTACACTGAAGCTTTCTTT. Full variable domain (outside the CDR3, taken from reference TRBV28 and TRBJ1-1): DVKVTQSSRYLVKRTGEKVFLECVQDMDHENMFWYRQDPGLGLRLIYFSYDVKMKEKGDIPEGYSVSREKKERFSLILESASTNQTSMYLCASRGGYTEAFFGQGTRLTVV.

The chain employs TRBV11-3 and TRBJ2-5, with 8 bases aligning to TRBD1. There are 17 residues in the CDR3. Unmatched junction bases numbered 13, after V lost 2 bases and J lost 5 bases. Germline assignment: CDR1 SGHNT and CDR2 YENEEA. CDR3 DNA: TGTGCCAGCAGCTTAAACGCCGGGACAGGATTAATGGAGACCCAGTACTTC. It is translated as CASSLNAGTGLMETQYF.

The chain is built from TRBV7-2 and TRBJ2-1; 7 nucleotides agree with TRBD2. There are 16 residues in the CDR3. Germline CDR1 reads SGHTA; CDR2 reads FQGNSA. V was clipped by 2 bases and J by 0 bases; unmatched bases: 4. Here the CDR3 reads CASSLIERGSYNEQFF. CDR3 nucleotide sequence: TGTGCCAGCAGCTTAATAGAGCGGGGCTCCTACAATGAGCAGTTCTTC.

This chain connects TRBV29-1 to TRBJ1-1; 11 positions agree with TRBD1. The CDR3 loop spans 15 amino acids. CDR1 and CDR2 from the germline V gene are SQVTM and ANQGSEA. J gave up 3 bases and V 1 base, and 4 bases lay outside the gene matches. DNA for the CDR3: TGCAGCGTTGAAGCGGGGACAGGGGGGTACACTGAAGCTTTCTTT. Translated, it gives CSVEAGTGGYTEAFF.

The chain is built from TRBV11-2 and TRBJ2-7; D call uncertain. CDR3 length: 13 amino acids. Germline V lookup: CDR1 SGHAT, CDR2 FQNNGV. V was cut by 2 bases and J by 1 base, with 6 bases left in between. The CDR3: CASSLLGSYEQYF. Written as DNA, the CDR3 is TGTGCCAGCAGCTTACTGGGTTCCTACGAGCAGTACTTC.